These 14 T cell receptor beta chains share one sample of origin, sequenced in a study of cytomegalovirus exposure and HLA in healthy donors. The PCR ran on 60 Vbeta and 13 Jbeta primers. Assay: immunoSEQ multiplex PCR; the TCRdb copy retains only in-frame clones and omits some. The sample holds roughly 80,000 clones, 60% to 75% seen once. The specimen was PBMCs. These receptors originate from a woman in her thirties or forties in good health and CMV-seropositive.

The chain joins TRBV27 to TRBJ1-1, with a weak D call TRBD1 (6 bases). From germline, CDR1 is MNHEY and CDR2 SMNVEV (reference sequence). Trimming took off 6 bases at V and 4 bases at J, with 15 bases between the two ends. There are 14 residues in the CDR3. CDR3 coding DNA: TGTGCCAGCAGCGCCGGTGGGGGGGCCACTGAAGCTTTCTTT. This translates into CASSAGGGATEAFF.

The chain links TRBV19 to TRBJ2-7, with D perhaps matching TRBD1 (6 bases). Trimming took off 6 bases at V and 5 bases at J, with 17 bases between the two ends. From germline, CDR1 is LNHDA and CDR2 SQIVND (reference sequence). The CDR3 has 14 amino acids. The CDR3 DNA is TGTGCCAGTAGGGCCGAGCAGGGGTTCCACGAGCAGTACTTC. This sequence encodes CASRAEQGFHEQYF.

This clone showed up just a few times. This chain uses TRBV30 with TRBJ2-1; 12 nucleotides align to TRBD2. V dropped 4 bases and J dropped 7; count of bases not matched to a gene: 2. The CDR3 loop spans 13 amino acids. CDR1 is GTSNPN, CDR2 SVGIG, per germline (reference sequence). Written as DNA, the CDR3 is TGTGCCTGGACACTAGCGGGGGGTAATGAGCAGTTCTTC. It codes for CAWTLAGGNEQFF.

This clone was recorded a few times. The chain is built from TRBV6-1 and TRBJ1-2; no reliable D call. Between the trimmed V and J ends, which lost 6 bases and 0 bases, there was a span of 14 bases. This CDR3 contains 15 residues. CDR1 is MNHNS and CDR2 is SASEGT in the germline V gene. The CDR3 protein is CASSPLAGTNYGYTF. The CDR3 coding sequence is TGTGCCAGCAGCCCGTTGGCGGGGACTAACTATGGCTACACCTTC.

The V gene is TRBV18, the J gene TRBJ2-1; possibly TRBD2 for D (6 bases). The CDR3 totals 13 residues. V gave up 3 bases and J gave up 13 bases, with 16 bases separating them. CDR1 KGHSH and CDR2 LQKENI come from the germline V gene. The CDR3 DNA follows: TGTGCCAGCTCACCGGGGGGTACTAGGAGACAGTTCTTC. Translated, it gives CASSPGGTRRQFF.

The V call is TRBV6-5, the J call TRBJ1-1; 7 bases fit TRBD1. The junction had 9 bases not matched to a gene; V was cut back by 7 bases and J by 4 bases. The CDR3 sequence is 14 residues long. Germline CDR1 is MNHEY and CDR2 is SVGAGI. CDR3 coding DNA: TGTGCCAGCAAGAGACGTCAGGGGGTCACTGAAGCTTTCTTT. This codes for CASKRRQGVTEAFF.

The chain has TRBV4-3 and TRBJ1-5; D gene uncertain. V was shortened by 4 bases and J by 3 bases, with 7 bases between the two germline ends. The CDR3 has 13 amino acids. Germline CDR1 is LGHNA and CDR2 is YSLEER. DNA for the CDR3: TGCGCCAGCAGCCCCGGGTACAATCAGCCCCAGCATTTT. Its protein is CASSPGYNQPQHF.

The chain links TRBV5-1 to TRBJ2-7, with D perhaps TRBD2 (6 bases). Looked up from germline, CDR1 is SGHRS and CDR2 is YFSETQ. This CDR3 has 16 residues. V was trimmed by 0 bases and J by 1 base, leaving 14 bases between them. CDR3 in amino acids: CASSLVGSGDSYEQYF. DNA for the CDR3: TGCGCCAGCAGCTTGGTCGGTAGCGGTGATTCCTACGAGCAGTACTTC.

The V call is TRBV29-1, the J call TRBJ2-7; D is undetermined. Trimming cost V 0 bases and J 1 base, with 7 bases left between them. The CDR3 spans 13 residues. CDR1 and CDR2 from the germline V gene are SQVTM and ANQGSEA. The DNA for the CDR3 is TGCAGCGTTGAAGAACCGGGTTCCTACGAGCAGTACTTC. Translated: CSVEEPGSYEQYF.

The chain links TRBV11-2 to TRBJ1-4; 8 bases fit TRBD1. Losses at the gene ends were 6 bases for V and 12 bases for J; bases not matched to a gene: 3. The CDR3 has 11 residues. In germline, CDR1 is SGHAT, CDR2 FQNNGV. CDR3: CASSLTGELFF. CDR3 coding DNA: TGTGCCAGCAGTTTGACAGGGGAACTGTTTTTT. Full variable domain (outside the CDR3, taken from reference TRBV11-2 and TRBJ1-4): EAGVAQSPRYKIIEKRQSVAFWCNPISGHATLYWYQQILGQGPKLLIQFQNNGVVDDSQLPKDRFSAERLKGVDSTLKIQPAKLEDSAVYLCASSLTGELFFGSGTQLSVL.

The gene calls are TRBV29-1 and TRBJ2-3; 8 bases line up with TRBD1. The CDR3 consists of 12 residues. V shed 7 bases and J 6 bases; nucleotides not matched to a gene: 6. In germline, CDR1 is SQVTM, CDR2 ANQGSEA. The CDR3 spells CSGQGAQDTQYF. CDR3 DNA: TGCAGCGGCCAGGGGGCACAGGATACGCAGTATTTT.

This clone was detected only a few times. The rearrangement uses TRBV2 and TRBJ2-7, with D perhaps matching TRBD1 (5 bases). The V end was cut by 7 bases, the J end by 4 bases, with 14 bases between. The length of the CDR3 is 13 residues. CDR1 is SNHLY and CDR2 is FYNNEI in the germline V gene. This CDR3 reads CASKQGPSYEQYF. For the CDR3, the DNA is TGTGCCAGCAAGCAGGGCCCCTCGTACGAGCAGTACTTC.

This sequence joins TRBV11-2 and TRBJ2-7; 8 bases agree with TRBD2. Germline V lookup: CDR1 SGHAT, CDR2 FQNNGV. J lost 2 bases, V lost 4 bases, and 13 bases had no gene match. The CDR3 contains 17 residues. The CDR3, as DNA: TGTGCCAGCAGCTATTCCGGGGTGATAGCGGGGACCTACGAGCAGTACTTC. Translation gives CASSYSGVIAGTYEQYF.

The chain is built from TRBV29-1 and TRBJ2-2, with TRBD2 as a possible D gene (5 bases). CDR1 SQVTM and CDR2 ANQGSEA come from the germline V gene. The ends were cut back, 7 bases at V and 7 bases at J, with 16 bases in the middle. The CDR3 loop spans 13 amino acids. The CDR3 is CSAVGGEIGELFF. CDR3 bases: TGCAGCGCCGTGGGTGGGGAGATCGGGGAGCTGTTTTTT.